The table lists the clone carrying this T cell receptor beta chain with a few counts. Its antigen is not known. Time point indicated: sample taken at primary tumor resection. Whole RNA, which was extracted from tumor, nontumor lung tissue or frozen PBMC, was sequenced without any cell sorting. The sample belongs to a study of spatial heterogeneity in lung cancer. Study summary: Counts of TCR transcripts in tumor regions correlated strongly with a matched bulk RNA-seq T cell module score. Within raw reads, each unique TCR and UMI combination appeared on average more than ten times. Whole-study findings and limits: Expanded alpha and beta TCR counts within tumors tracked tumor mutation counts. Beta chains had an estimated 13% coverage of tumor T cells, and alpha chains had around 6.5%.

This CDR3 contains 16 residues. V lost 5 bases to trimming and J lost 0 bases, with 19 bases between them. Germline V gives CDR1 DFQATT, CDR2 SNEGSKA (reference sequence). MiXCR was run by TCRdb on the 5' RACE reads, yielding one entry per CDR3 protein. The sample carries approximately 94,000 distinct CDR3 sequences, nearly 4.5% recorded once. This specimen consisted of lung tumor tissue, obtained at surgery. This chain connects TRBV20-1 to TRBJ1-2; no firm D call. The TCR comes from a male donor with early-stage non-small cell lung cancer. In DNA, the CDR3 is TGCAGTGCTGCCGGCCAGTATGAGACTTCTAACTATGGCTACACCTTC. Protein product: CSAAGQYETSNYGYTF.